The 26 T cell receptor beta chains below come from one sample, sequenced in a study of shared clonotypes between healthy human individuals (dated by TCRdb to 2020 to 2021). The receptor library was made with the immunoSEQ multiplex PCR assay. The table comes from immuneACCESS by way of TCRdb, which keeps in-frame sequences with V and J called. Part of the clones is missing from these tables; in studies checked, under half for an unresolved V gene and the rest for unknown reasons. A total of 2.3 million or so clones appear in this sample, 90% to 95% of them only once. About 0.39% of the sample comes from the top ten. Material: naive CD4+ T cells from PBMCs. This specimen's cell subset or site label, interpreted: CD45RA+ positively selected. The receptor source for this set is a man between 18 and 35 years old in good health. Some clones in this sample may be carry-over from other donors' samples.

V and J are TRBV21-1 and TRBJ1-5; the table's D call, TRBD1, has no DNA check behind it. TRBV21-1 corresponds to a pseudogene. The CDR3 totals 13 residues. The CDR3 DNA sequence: TGTGCCAGCGGAGGACAGAGCAATCAGCCCCAGCATTTT. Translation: CASGGQSNQPQHF.

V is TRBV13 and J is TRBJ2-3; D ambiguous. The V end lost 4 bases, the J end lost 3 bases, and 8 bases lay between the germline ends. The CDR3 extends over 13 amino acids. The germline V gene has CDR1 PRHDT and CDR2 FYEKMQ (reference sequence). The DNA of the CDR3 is TGTGCCAGCAGCTACCAGGTGACAGATACGCAGTATTTT. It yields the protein CASSYQVTDTQYF.

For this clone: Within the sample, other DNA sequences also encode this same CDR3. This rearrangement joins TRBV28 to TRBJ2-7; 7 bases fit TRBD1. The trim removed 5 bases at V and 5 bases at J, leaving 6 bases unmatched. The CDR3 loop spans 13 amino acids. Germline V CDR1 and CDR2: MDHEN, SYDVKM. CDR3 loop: CASSLPTGDEQYF. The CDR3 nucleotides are TGTGCCAGCAGTCTCCCTACAGGGGACGAGCAGTACTTC. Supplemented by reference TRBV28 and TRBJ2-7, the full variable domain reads DVKVTQSSRYLVKRTGEKVFLECVQDMDHENMFWYRQDPGLGLRLIYFSYDVKMKEKGDIPEGYSVSREKKERFSLILESASTNQTSMYLCASSLPTGDEQYFGPGTRLTVT.

CDR3 in amino acids: CASLVGQALNTEAFF. CDR3 nucleotide sequence: TGTGCCAGCCTGGTAGGACAGGCCCTGAACACTGAAGCTTTCTTT. The gene calls are TRBV6-1 and TRBJ1-1, with 7 bases identical to TRBD1. The CDR3 consists of 15 residues. With 8 bases clipped from V and 0 bases from J, the junction kept 9 bases outside the gene matches. Germline CDR1 and CDR2: MNHNS and SASEGT.

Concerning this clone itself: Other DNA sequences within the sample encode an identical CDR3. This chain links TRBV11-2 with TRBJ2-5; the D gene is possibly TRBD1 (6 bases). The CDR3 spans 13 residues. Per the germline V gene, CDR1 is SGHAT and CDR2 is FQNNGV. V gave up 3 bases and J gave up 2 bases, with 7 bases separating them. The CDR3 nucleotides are TGTGCCAGCAGCTTCGGGACACAAGAGACCCAGTACTTC. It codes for CASSFGTQETQYF. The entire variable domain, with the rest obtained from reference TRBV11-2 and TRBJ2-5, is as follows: EAGVAQSPRYKIIEKRQSVAFWCNPISGHATLYWYQQILGQGPKLLIQFQNNGVVDDSQLPKDRFSAERLKGVDSTLKIQPAKLEDSAVYLCASSFGTQETQYFGPGTRLLVL.

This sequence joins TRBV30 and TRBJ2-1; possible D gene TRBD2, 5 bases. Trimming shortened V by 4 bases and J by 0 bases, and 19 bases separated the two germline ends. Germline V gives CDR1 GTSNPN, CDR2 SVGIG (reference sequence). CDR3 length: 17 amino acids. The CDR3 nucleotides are TGTGCCTGGACAAAGTTTGGCGGGCCTAGCTCCTACAATGAGCAGTTCTTC. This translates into CAWTKFGGPSSYNEQFF. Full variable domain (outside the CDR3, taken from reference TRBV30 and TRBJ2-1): SQTIHQWPATLVQPVGSPLSLECTVEGTSNPNLYWYRQAAGRGLQLLFYSVGIGQISSEVPQNLSASRPQDRQFILSSKKLLLSDSGFYLCAWTKFGGPSSYNEQFFGPGTRLTVL.

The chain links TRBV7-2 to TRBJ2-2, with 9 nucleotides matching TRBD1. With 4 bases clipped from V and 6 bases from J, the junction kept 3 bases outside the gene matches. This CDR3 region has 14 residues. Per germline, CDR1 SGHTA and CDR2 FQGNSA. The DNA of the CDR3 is TGTGCCAGCAGCTACGACAGGGGGGCCGGGGAGCTGTTTTTT. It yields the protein CASSYDRGAGELFF.

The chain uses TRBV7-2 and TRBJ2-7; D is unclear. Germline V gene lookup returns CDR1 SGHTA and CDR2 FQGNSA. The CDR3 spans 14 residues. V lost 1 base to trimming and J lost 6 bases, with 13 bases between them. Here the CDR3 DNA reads TGTGCCAGCAGCTTAGATCCCCTCACGGGCGAGCAGTACTTC. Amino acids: CASSLDPLTGEQYF.

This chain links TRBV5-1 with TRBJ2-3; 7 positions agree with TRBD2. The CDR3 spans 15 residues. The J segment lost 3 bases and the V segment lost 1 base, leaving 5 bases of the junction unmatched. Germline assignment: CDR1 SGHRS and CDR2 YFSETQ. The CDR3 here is CASSLMRGGTDTQYF. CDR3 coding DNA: TGCGCCAGCAGCTTGATGCGCGGGGGAACAGATACGCAGTATTTT.

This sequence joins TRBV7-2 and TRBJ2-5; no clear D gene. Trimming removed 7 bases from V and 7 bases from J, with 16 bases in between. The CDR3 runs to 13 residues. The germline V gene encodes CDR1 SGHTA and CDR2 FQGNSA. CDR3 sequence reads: CASTPRGEVTQYF. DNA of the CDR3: TGTGCCAGCACCCCCCGCGGAGAAGTGACCCAGTACTTC. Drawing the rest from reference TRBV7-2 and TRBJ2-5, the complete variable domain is GAGVSQSPSNKVTEKGKDVELRCDPISGHTALYWYRQSLGQGLEFLIYFQGNSAPDKSGLPSDRFSAERTGGSVSTLTIQRTQQEDSAVYLCASTPRGEVTQYFGPGTRLLVL.

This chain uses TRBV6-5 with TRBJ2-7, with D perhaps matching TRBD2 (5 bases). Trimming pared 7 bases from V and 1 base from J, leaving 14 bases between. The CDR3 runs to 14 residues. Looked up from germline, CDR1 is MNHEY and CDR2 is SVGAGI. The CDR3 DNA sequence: TGTGCCAGCACCTTACGGGGTGGGTCCTACGAGCAGTACTTC. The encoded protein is CASTLRGGSYEQYF.

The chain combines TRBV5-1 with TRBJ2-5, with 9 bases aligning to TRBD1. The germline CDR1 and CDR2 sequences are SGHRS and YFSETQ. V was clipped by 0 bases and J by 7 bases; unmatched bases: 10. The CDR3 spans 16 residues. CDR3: CASSLDGPGQGGTQYF. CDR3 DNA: TGCGCCAGCAGCTTGGACGGCCCGGGACAGGGAGGGACCCAGTACTTC.

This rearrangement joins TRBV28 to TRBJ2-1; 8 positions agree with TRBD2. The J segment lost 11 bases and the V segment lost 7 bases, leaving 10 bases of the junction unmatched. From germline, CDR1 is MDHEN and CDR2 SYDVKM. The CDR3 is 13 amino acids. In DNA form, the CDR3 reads TGTGCCAGCAACCTCGGGAGGGACGTAAAGCAGTTCTTC. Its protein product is CASNLGRDVKQFF.

CDR3 residues: CASRPTGTRSGNTIYF. Written as DNA, the CDR3 is TGTGCCAGCAGACCAACCGGGACACGCTCTGGAAACACCATATATTTT. The chain uses TRBV28 and TRBJ1-3; a possible D gene is TRBD1 (6 bases). V lost 6 bases, J lost 0 bases, and 15 bases lay in between. The CDR3 extends over 16 amino acids. Germline assignment: CDR1 MDHEN and CDR2 SYDVKM.

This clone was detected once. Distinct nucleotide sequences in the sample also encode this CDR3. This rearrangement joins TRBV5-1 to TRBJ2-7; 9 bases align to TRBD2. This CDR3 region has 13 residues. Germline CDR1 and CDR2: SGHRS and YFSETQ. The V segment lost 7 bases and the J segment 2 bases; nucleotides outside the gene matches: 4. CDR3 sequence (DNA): TGCGCCAGCTCCGGGACTAGCCCCTACGAGCAGTACTTC. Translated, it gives CASSGTSPYEQYF.

This chain's CDR3 is CASKPYKEKLFF. In nucleotides, the CDR3 is TGTGCCAGCAAGCCTTACAAGGAAAAACTGTTTTTT. V is TRBV6-6 and J is TRBJ1-4; D gene uncertain. V was shortened by 7 bases and J by 8 bases, with 11 bases between the two germline ends. This CDR3 spans 12 amino acids. Germline V gene data show CDR1 as MNHNY and CDR2 as SVGAGI (reference sequence).

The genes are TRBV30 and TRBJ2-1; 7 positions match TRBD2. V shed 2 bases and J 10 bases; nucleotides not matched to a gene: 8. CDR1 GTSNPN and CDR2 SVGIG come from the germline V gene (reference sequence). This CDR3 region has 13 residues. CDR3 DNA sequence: TGTGCCTGGAGTCCAGGCCTCGGGGGGGAGCAGTTCTTC. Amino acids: CAWSPGLGGEQFF.

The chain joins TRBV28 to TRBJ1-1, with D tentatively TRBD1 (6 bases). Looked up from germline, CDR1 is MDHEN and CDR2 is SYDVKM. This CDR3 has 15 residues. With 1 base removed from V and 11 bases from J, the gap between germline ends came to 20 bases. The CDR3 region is CASSLYGPGHKGAFF. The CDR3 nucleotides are TGTGCCAGCAGTTTATACGGACCGGGACACAAGGGGGCTTTCTTT.

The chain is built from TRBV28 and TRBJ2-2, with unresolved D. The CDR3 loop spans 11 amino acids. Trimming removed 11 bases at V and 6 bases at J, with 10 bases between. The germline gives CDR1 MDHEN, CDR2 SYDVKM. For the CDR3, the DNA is TGTGCCCTCCGTGGGGCCGGGGAGCTGTTTTTT. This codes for CALRGAGELFF. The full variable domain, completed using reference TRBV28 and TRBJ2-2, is DVKVTQSSRYLVKRTGEKVFLECVQDMDHENMFWYRQDPGLGLRLIYFSYDVKMKEKGDIPEGYSVSREKKERFSLILESASTNQTSMYLCALRGAGELFFGEGSRLTVL.

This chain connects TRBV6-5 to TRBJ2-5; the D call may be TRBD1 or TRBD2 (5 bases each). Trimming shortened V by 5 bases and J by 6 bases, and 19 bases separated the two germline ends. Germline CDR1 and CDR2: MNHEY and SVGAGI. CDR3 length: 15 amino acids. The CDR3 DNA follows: TGTGCCAGCAGTCCTCCGGGACCCACCCATAAGACCCAGTACTTC. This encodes CASSPPGPTHKTQYF.

CDR3 residues: CASSVGSGRAQETQYF. The CDR3 DNA is TGTGCCAGCAGCGTAGGTAGCGGGAGGGCCCAAGAGACCCAGTACTTC. The V and J genes are TRBV9 and TRBJ2-5; 11 nucleotides align to TRBD2. This CDR3 has 16 amino acids. Losses at the gene ends were 0 bases for V and 1 base for J; bases not matched to a gene: 2. Germline values: CDR1 SGDLS, CDR2 YYNGEE.

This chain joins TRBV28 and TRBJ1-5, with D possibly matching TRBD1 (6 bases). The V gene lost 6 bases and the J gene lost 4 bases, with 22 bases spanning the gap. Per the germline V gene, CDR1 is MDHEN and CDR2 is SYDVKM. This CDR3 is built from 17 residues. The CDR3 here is CASSLTGYRTVNQPQHF. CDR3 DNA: TGTGCCAGCAGCCTAACGGGGTATAGGACAGTTAATCAGCCCCAGCATTTT. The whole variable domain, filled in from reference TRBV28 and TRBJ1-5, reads DVKVTQSSRYLVKRTGEKVFLECVQDMDHENMFWYRQDPGLGLRLIYFSYDVKMKEKGDIPEGYSVSREKKERFSLILESASTNQTSMYLCASSLTGYRTVNQPQHFGDGTRLSIL.

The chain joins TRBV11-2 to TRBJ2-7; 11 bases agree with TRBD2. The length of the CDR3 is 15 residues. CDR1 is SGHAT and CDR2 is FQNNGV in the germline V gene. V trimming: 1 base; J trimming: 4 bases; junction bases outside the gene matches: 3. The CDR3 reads CASSLGLAGMYEQYF. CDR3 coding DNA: TGTGCCAGCAGCTTAGGACTAGCGGGAATGTACGAGCAGTACTTC.

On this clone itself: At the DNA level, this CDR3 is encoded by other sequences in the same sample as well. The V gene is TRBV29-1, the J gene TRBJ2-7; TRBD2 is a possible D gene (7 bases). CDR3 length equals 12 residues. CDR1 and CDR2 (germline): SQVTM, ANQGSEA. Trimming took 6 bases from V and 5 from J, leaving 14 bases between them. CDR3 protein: CSVSTGGNEQYF. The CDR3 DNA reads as TGCAGCGTATCGACGGGGGGCAACGAGCAGTACTTC.

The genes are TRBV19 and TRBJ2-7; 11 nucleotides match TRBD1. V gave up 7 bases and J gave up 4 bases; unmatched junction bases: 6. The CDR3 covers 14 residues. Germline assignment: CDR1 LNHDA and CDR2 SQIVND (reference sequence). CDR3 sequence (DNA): TGTGCCAGTACTCCGGACAGGGGGCGTTACGAGCAGTACTTC. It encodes CASTPDRGRYEQYF.

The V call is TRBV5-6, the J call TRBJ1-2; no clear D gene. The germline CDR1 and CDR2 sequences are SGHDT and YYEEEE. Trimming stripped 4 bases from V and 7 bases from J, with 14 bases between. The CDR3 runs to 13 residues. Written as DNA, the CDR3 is TGTGCCAGCAGCCCCTTAGACCCTACTGGCTACACCTTC. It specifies CASSPLDPTGYTF. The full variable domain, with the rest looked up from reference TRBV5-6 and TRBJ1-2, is DAGVTQSPTHLIKTRGQQVTLRCSPKSGHDTVSWYQQALGQGPQFIFQYYEEEERQRGNFPDRFSGHQFPNYSSELNVNALLLGDSALYLCASSPLDPTGYTFGSGTRLTVV.